The clone carrying this TCR beta chain showed up many times. Its antigen is unknown. This sample was taken from a study of T cells in Graves' hyperthyroidism and ophthalmopathy. Notes on the study in general: Before onset, by a median of approximately 5.9 months, the model predicted ophthalmopathy.

The CDR3 runs 16 residues. J gave up 2 bases and V 5 bases, and 6 bases lay outside the gene matches. Researchers amplified the TCR beta CDR3 regions from RNA transcripts. The TCR CDR3 first-round RT-PCR relied on the HTBI primer set. TCRdb reprocessed the multiplex PCR reads with MiXCR, giving one entry per CDR3 protein. The sample lists 370,000 or so distinct CDR3 sequences; roughly 14% were seen once. The sample comprised blood. This sequence was found in a man aged 30 to 39 with Graves' hyperthyroidism that later progressed to Graves' ophthalmopathy. The chain joins TRBV12-3 or TRBV12-4 to TRBJ2-2, with 9 bases that match TRBD2. The CDR3 DNA sequence: TGTGCCAGCAGTATTTGGACTAGCGTAAACACCGGGGAGCTGTTTTTT. As protein: CASSIWTSVNTGELFF.